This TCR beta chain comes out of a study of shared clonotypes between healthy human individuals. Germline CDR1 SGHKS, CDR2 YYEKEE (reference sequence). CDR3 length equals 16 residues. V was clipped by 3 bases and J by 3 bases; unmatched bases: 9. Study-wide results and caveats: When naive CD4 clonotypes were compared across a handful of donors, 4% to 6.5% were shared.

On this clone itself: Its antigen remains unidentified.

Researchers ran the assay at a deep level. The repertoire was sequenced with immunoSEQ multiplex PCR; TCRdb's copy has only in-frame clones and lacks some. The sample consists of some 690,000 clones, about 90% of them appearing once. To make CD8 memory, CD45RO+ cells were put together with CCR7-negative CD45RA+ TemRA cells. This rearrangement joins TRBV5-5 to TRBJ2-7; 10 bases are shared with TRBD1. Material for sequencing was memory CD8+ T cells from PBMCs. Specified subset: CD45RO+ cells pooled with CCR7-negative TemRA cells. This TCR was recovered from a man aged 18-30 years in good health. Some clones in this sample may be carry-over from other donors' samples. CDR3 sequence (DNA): TGTGCCAGCAGCTGGGGGCCCAGGGACAGGGGCTACGAGCAGTACTTC. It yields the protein CASSWGPRDRGYEQYF.